These T cell receptor beta chains were read from a single sample in a study of cytomegalovirus exposure and HLA in healthy donors. Only in-frame clones appear in the TCRdb table, and some are missing; sequencing was by immunoSEQ multiplex PCR. This table holds 150,000 or so clones, 85% to 90% found once. Material for sequencing was PBMCs. These receptor sequences come from a woman aged 18 to 35 in good health and CMV-seropositive. The CDR3 runs from the conserved cysteine through the conserved F or W. Each record gives: V gene, J gene, CDR3 protein.

V gene: TRBV29-1
J gene: TRBJ2-7
CDR3 protein: CSVTGTGGPYEQYF

V gene: TRBV6-1
J gene: TRBJ1-2
CDR3 protein: CASSADRDWHGYTF

V gene: TRBV11-3
J gene: TRBJ2-7
CDR3 protein: CASSHRLAGGGHEQYF

V gene: TRBV14
J gene: TRBJ2-2
CDR3 protein: CASSQVQGASNTGELFF

V gene: TRBV7-8
J gene: TRBJ2-5
CDR3 protein: CASRSGRETQYF

V gene: TRBV4-1
J gene: TRBJ1-1
CDR3 protein: CASSQTGLMNTEAFF

V gene: TRBV5-1
J gene: TRBJ2-2
CDR3 protein: CASSFPGLSGGELFF

V gene: TRBV28
J gene: TRBJ2-3
CDR3 protein: CASSLLEGKTDTQYF

V gene: TRBV29-1
J gene: TRBJ2-7
CDR3 protein: CSVEQNTYEQYF

V gene: TRBV4-1
J gene: TRBJ2-1
CDR3 protein: CASSLTGVGNEQFF

V gene: TRBV7-9
J gene: TRBJ2-5
CDR3 protein: CASSPRTSTETQYF

V gene: TRBV29-1
J gene: TRBJ2-7
CDR3 protein: CSVGDLTYEQYF

V gene: TRBV4-1
J gene: TRBJ2-1
CDR3 protein: CASSQEPPADWRNEQFF

V gene: TRBV15
J gene: TRBJ2-5
CDR3 protein: CATSRGLAGEETQYF

V gene: TRBV27
J gene: TRBJ2-7
CDR3 protein: CASSPTTSGRTYEQYF

V gene: TRBV18
J gene: TRBJ1-5
CDR3 protein: CASSPTQAQHQPQHF

V gene: TRBV7-9
J gene: TRBJ1-2
CDR3 protein: CASSLVGQASDGYTF